One and the same sample provided the 20 T cell receptor beta chains below, sequenced in a study of T cells in Graves' hyperthyroidism and ophthalmopathy (dated by TCRdb to 2018 to 2020). Receptor amplification or capture employed multiplex PCR. The sequencer listed for this sample is Illumina HiSeq 2000. The TCR beta CDR3 regions were amplified from RNA transcripts. The first round of RT-PCR for the TCR CDR3 was performed with the HTBI primer set and the Qiagen OneStep RT-PCR kit. TCRdb redid the processing of the public reads, applying fastp at Q25 and MiXCR, and retained in-frame beta chains. CDR3 protein sequences are deduplicated, and each keeps its most common genes and DNA. The sample table records about 590,000 distinct CDR3 sequences; more than 13% of these occur just once. Jointly, the top ten make up about 6.6% of the sample. Sequencing used blood. The receptors originated from a woman younger than 35 with Graves' ophthalmopathy.

This clonotype was picked up many times. This rearrangement joins TRBV7-2 to TRBJ1-1, with TRBD1 matching 9 bases. The CDR3 contains 15 residues. Germline V CDR1 and CDR2: SGHTA, FQGNSA. V was pared by 4 bases and J by 3 bases, with 6 bases of the junction left unmatched. The CDR3 reads CASSSRTGVDTEAFF. CDR3 coding DNA: TGTGCCAGCAGCTCCCGGACAGGGGTGGACACTGAAGCTTTCTTT.

This clonotype was observed at least ten times. The CDR3 DNA is TGTGCCAGCAGTTTGGGGTTGGGCGGACTAAATAGCACAGATACGCAGTATTTT. This codes for CASSLGLGGLNSTDTQYF. V usage is TRBV12-3 or TRBV12-4 and J usage is TRBJ2-3; tentatively, D is TRBD2 (6 bases). This CDR3 spans 18 amino acids. The V end was cut by 3 bases, the J end by 0 bases, with 19 bases between.

In its sample, this clonotype was seen many times. The rearrangement uses TRBV20-1 and TRBJ2-1; the match to TRBD2 covers 7 bases. Germline V CDR1 and CDR2: DFQATT, SNEGSKA (reference sequence). There are 14 residues in the CDR3. The trim removed 3 bases at V and 0 bases at J, leaving 2 bases unmatched. This CDR3 is CSARSGGSYNEQFF. CDR3 in DNA: TGCAGTGCTAGGTCGGGAGGCTCCTACAATGAGCAGTTCTTC.

This clonotype occurred many times. The chain joins TRBV20-1 to TRBJ2-7; weak D call: TRBD2 (6 bases). Per the germline V gene, CDR1 is DFQATT and CDR2 is SNEGSKA (reference sequence). This CDR3 contains 15 residues. Trimming took off 0 bases at V and 5 bases at J, with 17 bases between the two ends. As DNA, the CDR3 is TGCAGTGCTAGAGATCCGGGGGAAGGGCTTGACGAGCAGTACTTC. Translation: CSARDPGEGLDEQYF.

This chain joins TRBV5-6 and TRBJ2-1; 8 bases are a match to TRBD1. Per the germline V gene, CDR1 is SGHDT and CDR2 is YYEEEE. The CDR3 length is 14 residues. V shed 5 bases, J shed 13 bases, and the junction held 14 bases outside the gene matches. As DNA, the CDR3 is TGTGCCAGCAGTTTTACCACAGGGGGAGAGACCCAGTTCTTC. It encodes CASSFTTGGETQFF.

On this clonotype itself: Being one base from a much bigger clone, this may be a read error. This chain links TRBV5-5 with TRBJ2-6, with TRBD1 identical over 7 bases. Trimming removed 4 bases from V and 2 bases from J; junction bases left unmatched: 3. Germline V gene data show CDR1 as SGHKS and CDR2 as YYEKEE (reference sequence). This CDR3 comprises 15 residues. In DNA, the CDR3 is TGTGCCAGCAGCGACCAGGGGGCTGGGGCCAACGTCCTGACTTTC. It yields the protein CASSDQGAGANVLTF.

The rearrangement uses TRBV7-9 and TRBJ2-2; 8 bases are shared with TRBD2. CDR3 length: 16 amino acids. Germline CDR1 is SEHNR and CDR2 is FQNEAQ (reference sequence). Trimming removed 1 base from V and 4 bases from J; junction bases left unmatched: 5. The CDR3 sequence is CASSLVIAGPTGELFF. Written as DNA, the CDR3 is TGTGCCAGCAGCTTAGTGATAGCGGGACCCACCGGGGAGCTGTTTTTT.

This clonotype was detected ten times or more. The chain joins TRBV12-3 or TRBV12-4 to TRBJ2-1; D ambiguous. CDR3 length: 12 amino acids. The germline V and J ends were trimmed by 6 bases and 8 bases, with 11 bases remaining between them. CDR3 sequence: CASSPLGHEQFF. CDR3 in DNA: TGTGCCAGCAGCCCTCTCGGCCATGAGCAGTTCTTC.

This clonotype has ten or more counts. The chain carries TRBV7-2 and TRBJ1-2; D not resolved. Per the germline V gene, CDR1 is SGHTA and CDR2 is FQGNSA. The V and J ends lost 3 bases and 4 bases respectively, with 15 bases between them. The length of the CDR3 is 15 residues. DNA for the CDR3: TGTGCCAGCAGCTTCAGCTATGGACCGAGCTATGGCTACACCTTC. Encoded protein: CASSFSYGPSYGYTF.

This chain connects TRBV9 to TRBJ1-6; TRBD1 is a possible D gene (5 bases). Trimming cost V 3 bases and J 8 bases, with 24 bases left between them. The CDR3 runs 18 residues. CDR1 is SGDLS, CDR2 YYNGEE, per germline. The CDR3 nucleotides read TGTGCCAGCAGCGAGCGGGGGGACCTTTCATTTCGGCATTCACCCCTCCACTTT. Translating it yields CASSERGDLSFRHSPLHF.

This clonotype occurred many times. The CDR3 loop reads CASSLLLGRGSNTEAFF. The DNA for the CDR3 is TGTGCCAGCAGTTTATTGCTTGGGAGGGGCTCGAACACTGAAGCTTTCTTT. The gene calls are TRBV27 and TRBJ1-1; TRBD1 is a possible D gene (5 bases). The CDR3 consists of 17 residues. Trimming pared 1 base from V and 1 base from J, leaving 16 bases between. CDR1 and CDR2 (germline): MNHEY, SMNVEV (reference sequence).

This rearrangement joins TRBV5-1 to TRBJ2-1; 12 bases map to TRBD2. The germline V gene encodes CDR1 SGHRS and CDR2 YFSETQ. V lost 4 bases to trimming and J lost 8 bases; unmatched junction nucleotides: 7. There are 15 residues in the CDR3. The CDR3 DNA is TGCGCCAGCAGCGTGACTAGCGGGGGTGGCTATGAGCAGTTCTTC. Protein: CASSVTSGGGYEQFF.

The rearrangement uses TRBV4-1 and TRBJ1-1; D perhaps matches TRBD1 (5 bases). The CDR3 spans 15 residues. V was shortened by 4 bases and J by 5 bases, with 17 bases between the two germline ends. Germline values: CDR1 MGHRA, CDR2 YSYEKL. The CDR3 here is CASSPSGQGGTEAFF. CDR3 DNA: TGCGCCAGCAGCCCCTCTGGCCAGGGCGGTACTGAAGCTTTCTTT.

This clonotype was seen many times. The V gene is TRBV9, the J gene TRBJ2-5, with TRBD2 matching over 11 bases. This CDR3 is built from 17 residues. V lost 4 bases, J lost 3 bases, and 11 bases stayed unmatched. Germline V gives CDR1 SGDLS, CDR2 YYNGEE. CDR3 region: CASSFSYLGLAEETQYF. The CDR3 region has the DNA TGTGCCAGCAGCTTTTCATACTTGGGACTAGCGGAAGAGACCCAGTACTTC.

This clonotype was detected many times. The chain couples TRBV6-1 to TRBJ1-1; a weak D match, TRBD1 (6 bases). Germline CDR1 and CDR2: MNHNS and SASEGT. The CDR3 runs 12 residues. V was shortened by 9 bases and J by 4 bases, with 12 bases between the two germline ends. In DNA form, the CDR3 reads TGTGCCAGTACGGCGGGGGCCACTGAAGCTTTCTTT. Its protein is CASTAGATEAFF.

This clonotype was seen repeatedly, ten times or more. A read error may be the cause here, since a much bigger clone is one base away. The V call is TRBV30, the J call TRBJ1-1; D not certain. The CDR3 extends over 13 amino acids. The V end lost 1 base, the J end lost 1 base, and 7 bases lay between the germline ends. The germline CDR1 and CDR2 sequences are GTSNPN and SVGIG (reference sequence). CDR3 in DNA: TGTGCCTGGAGTGCACACGCGAACACTGAAGCTTTCTTT. Its translation: CAWSAHANTEAFF.

The genes are TRBV6-5 and TRBJ2-5; 7 positions agree with TRBD1. V dropped 2 bases and J dropped 4; count of bases not matched to a gene: 7. The CDR3 contains 15 residues. The germline CDR1 and CDR2 sequences are MNHEY and SVGAGI. The CDR3, as DNA: TGTGCCAGCAGTTACGACAGGGAGTGGGTAGAGACCCAGTACTTC. Protein product: CASSYDREWVETQYF.

The chain links TRBV29-1 to TRBJ2-3; D not resolved. This CDR3 spans 14 amino acids. Trimming cost V 6 bases and J 0 bases, with 13 bases left between them. The germline gives CDR1 SQVTM, CDR2 ANQGSEA. This CDR3 reads CSVSPSSSTDTQYF. Written as DNA, the CDR3 is TGCAGCGTAAGCCCCAGTTCTAGCACAGATACGCAGTATTTT.

This clonotype was seen at least ten times. V is TRBV11-2 and J is TRBJ2-5; D gene uncertain. V dropped 5 bases and J dropped 4 bases, with 14 bases sitting between them. The CDR3 is 14 residues long. Germline V gives CDR1 SGHAT, CDR2 FQNNGV. CDR3 sequence: CASSPPRLVETQYF. In DNA form, the CDR3 reads TGTGCCAGCAGCCCTCCCCGGTTGGTAGAGACCCAGTACTTC. Looking up the rest from reference TRBV11-2 and TRBJ2-5 gives the full variable domain: EAGVAQSPRYKIIEKRQSVAFWCNPISGHATLYWYQQILGQGPKLLIQFQNNGVVDDSQLPKDRFSAERLKGVDSTLKIQPAKLEDSAVYLCASSPPRLVETQYFGPGTRLLVL.

This clonotype was seen at least ten times. The V call is TRBV28, the J call TRBJ1-1; D is undetermined. Germline V CDR1 and CDR2: MDHEN, SYDVKM. Trimming left V 3 bases short and J 3 bases short, with 2 bases between. This CDR3 has 11 residues. CDR3 nucleotide sequence: TGTGCCAGCAGTTTCGACACTGAAGCTTTCTTT. Protein: CASSFDTEAFF.